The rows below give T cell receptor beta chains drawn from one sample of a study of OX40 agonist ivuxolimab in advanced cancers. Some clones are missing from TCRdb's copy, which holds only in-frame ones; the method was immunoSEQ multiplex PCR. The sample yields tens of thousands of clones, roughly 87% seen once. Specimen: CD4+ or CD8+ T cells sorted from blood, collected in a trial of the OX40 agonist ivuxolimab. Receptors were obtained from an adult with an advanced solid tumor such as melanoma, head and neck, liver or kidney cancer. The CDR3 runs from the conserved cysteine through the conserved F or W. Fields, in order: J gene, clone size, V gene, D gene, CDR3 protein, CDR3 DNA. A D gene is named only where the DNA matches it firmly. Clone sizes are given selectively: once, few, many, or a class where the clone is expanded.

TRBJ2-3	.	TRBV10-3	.	CAISGSDLSTDTQYF	TGTGCCATCAGCGGGAGCGACCTTAGCACAGATACGCAGTATTTT
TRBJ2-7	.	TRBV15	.	CATSRPDGRRAYEQYF	TGTGCCACCAGCAGACCGGACGGCCGAAGAGCCTACGAGCAGTACTTC
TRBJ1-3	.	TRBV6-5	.	CASRDSGNTIYF	TGTGCCAGCAGGGATTCTGGAAACACCATATATTTT
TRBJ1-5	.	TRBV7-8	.	CASSLGQGLNQPQHF	TGTGCCAGCAGCTTAGGCCAGGGTCTCAATCAGCCCCAGCATTTT
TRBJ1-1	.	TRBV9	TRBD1	CASSVDPRGGTEAFF	TGTGCCAGCAGCGTAGACCCCAGGGGGGGTACTGAAGCTTTCTTT
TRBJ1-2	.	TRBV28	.	CASRQTWDGYTF	TGTGCCAGCAGGCAAACTTGGGATGGCTACACCTTC
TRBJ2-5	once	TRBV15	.	CATSNRIQETQYF	TGTGCCACCAGCAATCGGATCCAAGAGACCCAGTACTTC
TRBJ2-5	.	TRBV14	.	CASSLLQRQQETQYF	TGTGCCAGCAGCCTTCTACAGAGACAGCAAGAGACCCAGTACTTC
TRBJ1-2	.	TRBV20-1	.	CSARRQHGYTF	TGCAGTGCGAGGCGACAGCATGGCTACACCTTC
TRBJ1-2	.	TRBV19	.	CASSTTGDYGYTF	TGTGCCAGTAGTACTACAGGAGACTATGGCTACACCTTC
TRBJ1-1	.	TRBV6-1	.	CASSGPGGRTEAFF	TGTGCCAGCAGTGGGCCGGGAGGACGGACTGAAGCTTTCTTT
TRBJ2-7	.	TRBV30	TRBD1	CAWSPKQGNSYEQYF	TGTGCCTGGAGTCCGAAACAGGGGAACTCCTACGAGCAGTACTTC
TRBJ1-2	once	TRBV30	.	CAWSGIGQNYGYTF	TGTGCCTGGAGTGGGATTGGACAGAACTATGGCTACACCTTC
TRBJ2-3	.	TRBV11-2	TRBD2	CASSLVASGNTDTQYF	TGTGCCAGCAGCTTGGTCGCTAGCGGAAACACAGATACGCAGTATTTT
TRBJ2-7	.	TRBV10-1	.	CASSLLASGREQYF	TGCGCCAGCAGTCTTCTAGCCTCCGGGAGAGAGCAGTACTTC
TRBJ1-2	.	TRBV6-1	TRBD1	CASRRGGDYSGGYTF	TGTGCCAGCAGAAGAGGGGGCGATTATTCGGGTGGCTACACCTTC
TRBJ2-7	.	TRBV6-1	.	CASSEALAGVEQYF	TGTGCCAGCAGTGAAGCGCTAGCCGGGGTCGAGCAGTACTTC
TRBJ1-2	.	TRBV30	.	CAWSVGGLAGGYTF	TGTGCCTGGAGTGTCGGGGGATTGGCGGGTGGCTACACCTTC
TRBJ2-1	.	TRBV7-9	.	CASSLASPRSSDEQFF	TGTGCCAGCAGCTTAGCCTCTCCCCGTTCCTCGGATGAGCAGTTCTTC
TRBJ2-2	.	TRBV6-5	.	CASSWTPGSTGELFF	TGTGCCAGCAGTTGGACTCCGGGCAGCACCGGGGAGCTGTTTTTT
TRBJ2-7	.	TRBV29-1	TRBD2	CSVEAGRGAYEQYF	TGCAGCGTTGAGGCCGGGCGGGGGGCCTACGAGCAGTACTTC
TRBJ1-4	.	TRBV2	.	CASSMTPGNEKLFF	TGTGCCAGCAGTATGACTCCGGGTAATGAAAAACTGTTTTTT
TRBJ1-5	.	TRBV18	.	CATRGNSNQPQHF	TGTGCCACGCGGGGGAATAGCAATCAGCCCCAGCATTTT
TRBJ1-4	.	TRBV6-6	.	CASDPGKTNEKLFF	TGTGCCAGCGACCCGGGGAAGACTAATGAAAAACTGTTTTTT
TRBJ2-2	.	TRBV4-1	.	CASSQVRGQAANTGELFF	TGCGCCAGCAGCCAAGTCCGAGGGCAAGCTGCGAACACCGGGGAGCTGTTTTTT
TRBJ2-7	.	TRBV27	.	CASRKPGAGGGRYEQYF	TGTGCCAGCCGCAAGCCTGGGGCAGGGGGAGGCCGCTACGAGCAGTACTTC
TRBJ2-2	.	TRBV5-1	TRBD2	CASSSGTNQNTGELFF	TGCGCCAGCAGCTCGGGGACTAACCAAAACACCGGGGAGCTGTTTTTT
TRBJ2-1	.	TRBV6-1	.	CATAQTPNEQFF	TGTGCCACCGCACAGACACCTAATGAGCAGTTCTTC
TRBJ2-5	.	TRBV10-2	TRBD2	CASRAGPMTRETQYF	TGCGCCAGCAGAGCGGGACCTATGACTCGAGAGACCCAGTACTTC
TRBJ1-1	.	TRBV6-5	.	CASSYRGTVTEAFF	TGTGCCAGCAGTTACAGGGGGACCGTCACTGAAGCTTTCTTT
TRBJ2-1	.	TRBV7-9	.	CASSSSPQVAYNEQFF	TGTGCCAGCAGCTCCTCCCCGCAGGTCGCCTACAATGAGCAGTTCTTC
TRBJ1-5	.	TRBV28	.	CASSILQGNSNQPQHF	TGTGCCAGCAGTATTCTACAGGGAAATAGCAATCAGCCCCAGCATTTT
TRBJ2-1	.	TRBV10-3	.	CAISEGGGELNEQFF	TGTGCCATCAGTGAAGGGGGGGGAGAACTCAATGAGCAGTTCTTC
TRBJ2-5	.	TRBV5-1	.	CASSELGAGKETQYF	TGCGCCAGCAGCGAGCTTGGGGCAGGGAAAGAGACCCAGTACTTC
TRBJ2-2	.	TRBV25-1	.	CASRGANTGELFF	TGTGCCAGCAGGGGAGCGAACACCGGGGAGCTGTTTTTT
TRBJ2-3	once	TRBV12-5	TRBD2	CASGLGLAGGDTQYF	TGTGCTAGTGGTCTAGGACTAGCGGGAGGAGATACGCAGTATTTT
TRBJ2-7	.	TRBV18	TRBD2	CASSPPVAGGAGEQYF	TGTGCCAGCTCACCACCGGTAGCGGGGGGTGCTGGCGAGCAGTACTTC
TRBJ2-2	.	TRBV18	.	CASSPLPRGSGELFF	TGTGCCAGCTCACCCCTTCCTAGGGGCTCCGGGGAGCTGTTTTTT
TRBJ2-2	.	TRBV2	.	CASRLSSTGGLFF	TGTGCCAGCAGGCTTAGCAGTACCGGGGGGCTGTTTTTT
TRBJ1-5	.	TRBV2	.	CASSLEGGDQPQHF	TGTGCCAGCAGTTTGGAGGGAGGGGATCAGCCCCAGCATTTT
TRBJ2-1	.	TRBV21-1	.	CASRRERGSARGFLVEQFF	TGTGCCAGCAGACGAGAAAGGGGCTCAGCTAGGGGATTCTTGGTTGAGCAGTTCTTC
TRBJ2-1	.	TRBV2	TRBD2	CASSEAGLAGGLEQFF	TGTGCCAGCAGTGAAGCTGGACTAGCGGGAGGGCTTGAGCAGTTCTTC
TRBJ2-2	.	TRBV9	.	CASSASSGTGELFF	TGTGCCAGCAGCGCGAGCTCGGGGACCGGGGAGCTGTTTTTT
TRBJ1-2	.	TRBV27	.	CASSSASGTNTF	TGTGCCAGCAGTTCAGCCTCCGGCACCAACACCTTC
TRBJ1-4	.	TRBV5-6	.	CASSPTGATNEKLFF	TGTGCCAGCAGCCCCACGGGGGCGACTAATGAAAAACTGTTTTTT
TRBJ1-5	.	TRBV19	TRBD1	CASNRDSSNQPQHF	TGTGCCAGTAACCGGGACAGCAGCAATCAGCCCCAGCATTTT
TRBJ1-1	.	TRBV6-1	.	CASSEVRGARNTEAFF	TGTGCCAGCAGTGAAGTTCGGGGTGCTAGGAACACTGAAGCTTTCTTT
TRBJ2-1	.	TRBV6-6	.	CANSFPEQFF	TGTGCCAACAGTTTCCCGGAGCAGTTCTTC
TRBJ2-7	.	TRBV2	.	CASRYSYEQYF	TGTGCCAGCAGGTACAGCTACGAGCAGTACTTC
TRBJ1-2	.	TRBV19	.	CASSIGHSANYGYTF	TGTGCCAGTAGTATCGGACACAGTGCGAACTATGGCTACACCTTC
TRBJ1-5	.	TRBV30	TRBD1	CAWSPTDRGANQPQHF	TGTGCCTGGAGTCCCACCGACAGGGGGGCTAATCAGCCCCAGCATTTT